One T cell receptor (beta chain) is described in this entry. Other DNA sequences in this sample translate to the same CDR3. This sample is part of a study of blood T cell repertoires in COVID-19. As for the study in general: Samples taken during acute and convalescent COVID-19 were collected in the United States, Italy and Spain. PBMCs, B-cell-depleted T cells, or T cells were the source of the cDNA or gDNA that made up the material.

Trimming took off 0 bases at V and 0 bases at J, with 4 bases between the two ends. The germline V gene encodes CDR1 SGDLS and CDR2 YYNGEE. This CDR3 contains 13 residues. As handled by the study authors: By means of reference gene primer amplification, nucleated cell counts were estimated. Some clones are missing from TCRdb's copy, which holds only in-frame ones; the method was immunoSEQ multiplex PCR. That table supplies the V and J calls and clone size; D and trimming were determined from the DNA. The sample consists of some 72,000 clones, roughly 90% of them appearing once. The material sequenced was peripheral blood. The receptor's source is a man in his sixties with acute or convalescent COVID-19. The chain recombines TRBV9 with TRBJ2-7; D uncertain. This chain's CDR3 is CASSVDSSYEQYF. Here the CDR3 DNA reads TGTGCCAGCAGCGTAGACAGCTCCTACGAGCAGTACTTC.